This T cell receptor beta chain was sequenced during a study of cytomegalovirus exposure and HLA in healthy donors (dated 2017 in TCRdb). Notes on the research overall: An earlier analysis of some 600 of the donors reported 276 Gb of sequence data and around 120 million unique TCR beta sequences obtained from roughly 180 million T cells. Approximately 310 gigabases of sequencing data and approximately 80 million unique TCR sequences were included in an early release covering roughly 600 HLA-typed donors. Among the roughly 390 genotyped donors, 75% to 90% belonged to the genetic ancestry cluster associated with self-reported Caucasian donors. The study aimed to test whether cataloging public T cell receptors could reveal signatures of past pathogen exposure. The study used immunosequencing to profile the T cell repertoires of approximately 630 subjects and linked those repertoires to cytomegalovirus serostatus. A separate validation cohort of approximately 120 different subjects was used in addition to the roughly 720-subject first cohort. To predict cytomegalovirus infection status, the study combined high-throughput TCR immunosequencing, statistical association of individual TCRs with disease status, and machine learning. A later analysis re-analyzed previously published TCR beta repertoires from 500 to 700 donors and added high-resolution HLA genotyping to study TCR occurrence patterns. In the later analysis, no new phenotypic data were used to find candidate immune exposures; instead, reliance was placed on TCR beta sequences and their occurrence across donors. In an earlier analysis of several hundred of the donors, high-throughput TCR beta sequencing was used to judge whether each TCR beta V gene segment behaved as functional or pseudogenic. Donor age, sex, ethnicity and CMV serostatus were collected together with the repertoire data. In a later genetic analysis, genome-wide SNP genotypes for about 65% of the 666 donors were used, and that subset was treated as a discovery cohort. All discovery cohort repertoires had been generated on a single sequencing platform. HLA typing included class I and class II loci at four-digit resolution. The number of typed donors differed by locus: 629-630 for A, B, C, DRB1 and DQB1; 500 to 550 for DQA1; approximately 600 for DPA1; and around 470 for DPB1. Roughly five DR-DQ haplotypes were handled as single units for association and clustering, since linkage in the cohort was strong. On average, 235,054 unique TCR beta nucleotide sequences were sequenced per donor among 398 genotyped donors of the cohort, with approximately 18% of those sequences being non-productive.

This clone has more than one count but fewer than ten. Its antigen has not been determined. No qualities accompany the bases; no much larger clone lies one base away. To prepare the library, the immunoSEQ multiplex PCR assay was applied. For the multiplex PCR, a mixture combining 60 forward primers for TCR Vbeta segments and 13 reverse primers for TCR Jbeta segments was used. The CDR3 region of rearranged TCR beta genes was amplified from genomic DNA with a multiplex PCR assay. Amplified TCR beta libraries were sequenced as 87-base-pair reads on the Illumina HiSeq System. In the authors' own workflow: A later analysis tallied about 77 million unique TCR beta chains across the 650 to 750 repertoires, and 10 million to 11 million of those chains were shared by two or more donors. Raw reads were error-corrected and collapsed into unique sequences by a nearest-neighbor algorithm in which closely related sequences were merged to remove PCR and sequencing errors. To assign V, D and J gene segments, CDR3 sequences were aligned to IMGT reference sequences. For a sequence to be retained, a match of at least six nucleotides to both a V gene segment and a J gene segment was required. Rearrangements were called productive when the CDR3 lacked stop codons and stayed in frame with V and J; all others were non-productive. Following IMGT convention, CDR3 was defined as the stretch from the second conserved V-encoded cysteine up to the conserved J-encoded phenylalanine. Sequences without an unambiguous match to a single V gene segment were excluded from the earlier analysis of several hundred of the donors. An earlier analysis of a few hundred of the donors called V segments functional above 56.7% productive rearrangements and segregating when the between-donor standard deviation exceeded 5%. A statistical classification framework was built to diagnose cytomegalovirus status from the catalog of TCR beta chain sequences. A later analysis assigned V and J genes by comparing TCR nucleotide sequences with IMGT/GENE-DB human TR gene sequences. In a later analysis, CDR3 sequences and most-parsimonious VDJ recombination scenarios were assigned using the TCRdist pipeline. A later analysis defined each TCR beta chain by its CDR3 amino acid sequence plus V-gene family, and excluded reads lacking a unique V-gene family. As a way to deal with suspected cross-contamination and a sequencing artifact, a later analysis dropped roughly 620 nucleotide sequences that were highly shared and had low generation probability. For each public chain, a later analysis derived a clonal expansion index from normalized ranks of inferred template counts within each repertoire. A later analysis computed generation probabilities with a VDJ recombination model fitted to out-of-frame rearrangements, and checked the results against IGoR. Hypergeometric tests were used in a later analysis to score TCR-TCR, TCR-HLA and TCR-CMV co-occurrence, with a repertoire-size bias correction applied to the TCR pairs. To estimate false discovery rates, a later analysis permuted the HLA or CMV assignments 20 times. In a later analysis, co-occurring TCRs were grouped using DBSCAN, and TCRdist sequence similarity was added for clustering within HLA-allele-positive subsets. Repertoires with fewer than 30,000 or more than 120,000 public chains, plus five repertoires with anomalous nucleotide sharing, were excluded from co-occurrence clustering. In its TCRdb copy, this immuneACCESS table keeps in-frame sequences only and misses some clones. Where compared with another copy, unresolved V genes explain less than half of these, and the others have no known cause. V, J and clone size derive from that table, while D and trimming were established from the DNA sequence. The sample profile shows more than 95,000 clones; around three quarters of them were found once. Approximately 6.5% of the sample comes from the top ten.

Trimming removed 4 bases from V and 2 bases from J; the gene matches leave 9 bases unexplained. The CDR3 contains 16 residues, cysteine and phenylalanine counted. Of the read, only the CDR3 DNA is kept; its 48 bases are in frame from base 1. CDR1 and CDR2, per the germline V gene, are MDHEN and SYDVKM. Paper-wide results and their limitations: A cluster of highly shared sequence variants was judged likely to represent a technical artifact of the sequencing pipeline. In an earlier analysis of roughly 560 of the donors, most TCR beta V segments were observed in productive rearrangements about 90% or about 30% of the time, broadly matching IMGT annotations. Compared with equally common non-associated chains, HLA-associated TCR beta chains in a later analysis were more clonally expanded and had lower generation probabilities. According to a later analysis, parvovirus B19, influenza, CMV and Epstein-Barr virus appeared linked to several top co-occurrence clusters. According to a later analysis, most CMV-associated TCR beta chains appeared to be HLA-restricted, and the HLA associations seemed to be driven largely by CMV exposure. At a false discovery rate of 0.05, a later analysis linked under 20,000 TCR beta sequences to specific HLA alleles. Strong co-occurrence of HLA alleles, especially DR and DQ, made assigning TCR associations to individual alleles difficult. Because counts were too low, about 18 rarely observed V segments, including chromosome 9 orphons, were excluded from the earlier analysis of several hundred of the donors. Some IMGT-functional V segments, including TRBV6-2 and TRBV6-3, could not be distinguished by the 87-base-pair reads and were therefore excluded. According to a later genetic analysis, donors in an Asian-associated ancestry cluster had fewer N-insertions in productive TCRs than the approximately 630-donor mean. A total of 150 or so TCR beta chains were listed by the study as associated with cytomegalovirus. Most TCR sequences were seen in very few donors, while some public TCRs were found in many individuals. Presence/absence analyses assumed roughly uniform sequencing depth across donors, an assumption that may not hold. HLA typing was unavailable for some donors at each locus, so association tests used only the typed subset. An association between a missense DCLRE1C variant and V-gene and J-gene trimming of TCR beta chains was found in a later genetic analysis and replicated in an independent cohort. This cohort had only TCR beta chains sequenced, and the lack of alpha or paired-chain data limited which features could be detected. In vitro tests confirmed that three of the cytomegalovirus-associated TCR beta chains recognize cytomegalovirus antigens. Correlated functional status among segregating V segments might reflect linkage disequilibrium, but an unknown experimental factor could not be ruled out. The authors suggested that the approach could potentially be generalized to other disease states and immunological phenotypes. In a later analysis, TCR association rates were found to vary across HLA loci, with the most associated TCRs seen for DRB1 alleles and the fewest for HLA-C alleles. In both the original and validation cohorts, the classifier was reported to diagnose cytomegalovirus status with high specificity and sensitivity. For the cohort, immune exposure information was limited to CMV serostatus. A further reported finding was that TCR beta sequences accurately predicted the HLA-A and HLA-B alleles for most subjects in the first cohort.

The cohort was made up of roughly 670 healthy bone marrow donors. At the time of sampling, all cohort members were nominally healthy, though unrecorded immune exposures were likely present. The donor tested CMV seronegative, placing the donor among the 352 seronegative members of the cohort. A peripheral blood sample was provided by each donor, and peripheral blood mononuclear cells were used for TCR beta sequencing. Genomic DNA was extracted from the blood cell samples with the Qiagen DNeasy Blood Extraction Kit. The V and J genes are TRBV28 and TRBJ2-7; 9 junctional bases match TRBD1. This receptor was taken from a woman aged 35 to 49 in good health and CMV-seronegative. Sequencing input: PBMCs. In nucleotides, the sequence is TGTGCCAGCAGTTACCGCCCGGGACAGGGCCCCTACGAGCAGTACTTC. It encodes CASSYRPGQGPYEQYF.